The T cell receptor (beta chain) described here comes from a study of T cells in Graves' hyperthyroidism and ophthalmopathy. Many counts were recorded for this clonotype. The source material, RNA transcripts, was used to amplify TCR beta CDR3 regions. Researchers ran a first-round RT-PCR on the TCR CDR3 using the HTBI primer set. TCRdb itself ran the multiplex PCR reads through MiXCR, one entry per CDR3 protein. The sample lists 550,000 to 600,000 distinct CDR3 sequences; 16% were seen once. Trimming cost V 5 bases and J 2 bases, with 16 bases left between them. This CDR3 has 16 amino acids. Germline V gene sequence: CDR1 SGHVS, CDR2 FQNEAQ.

The V and J genes are TRBV7-8 and TRBJ2-4; D possibly corresponds to TRBD2 (5 bases). This clonotype was obtained from a young woman with Graves' hyperthyroidism. Sequences were obtained from blood. CDR3 sequence reads: CASSPDVGGSKNIQYF. The CDR3 nucleotides read TGTGCCAGCAGCCCGGACGTCGGCGGGTCCAAAAACATTCAGTACTTC.